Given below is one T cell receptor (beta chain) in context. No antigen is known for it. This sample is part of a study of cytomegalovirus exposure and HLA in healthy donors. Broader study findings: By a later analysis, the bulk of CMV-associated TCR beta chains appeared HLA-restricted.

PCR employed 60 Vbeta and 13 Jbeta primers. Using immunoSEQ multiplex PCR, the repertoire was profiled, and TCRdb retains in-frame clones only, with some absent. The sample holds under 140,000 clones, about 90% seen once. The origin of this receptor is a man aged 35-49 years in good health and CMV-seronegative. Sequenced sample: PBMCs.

CDR3 sequence (DNA): TGTGCCAGCACAATGACCGGGACAGGCGGTGAAAAACTGTTTTTT. Translated: CASTMTGTGGEKLFF. The J gene is TRBJ1-4, the V gene TRBV25-1; TRBD1 matches 8 bases. V lost 7 bases and J lost 7; bases outside the gene matches: 11. The germline CDR1 and CDR2 sequences are MGHDK and SYGVNS. CDR3 size: 15 residues.